Listed here is a single T cell receptor beta chain. Only in-frame clones appear in the TCRdb table, and some are missing; sequencing was by immunoSEQ multiplex PCR. The repertoire includes around 2,000,000 clones, about 95% of them detected once, and approximately 1.2% sits in the top ten. Positive CCR7 selection of CD45RO-negative cells yielded the naive CD8 cells, and terminally differentiated effector memory CD45RA+ cells were excluded. The germline CDR1 and CDR2 sequences are MNHNS and SASEGT. CDR3 length equals 16 residues. Losses at the gene ends were 2 bases for V and 9 bases for J; bases not matched to a gene: 10. This sample is part of a study of shared clonotypes between healthy human individuals. Across the study: Donor composition was a couple of women and a few men, aged 18 to 49.

The TCR was taken from a man aged 18-30 years in good health. The gene calls are TRBV6-1 and TRBJ1-6; 7 bases are a match to TRBD1. Material: naive CD8+ T cells sorted from blood. As DNA, the CDR3 is TGTGCCAGCAGTGAATTAGGGGGCCATAAGGGTTCACCCCTCCACTTT. Its translation: CASSELGGHKGSPLHF.